This T cell receptor beta chain is drawn from a study of Graves' ophthalmopathy and Graves' hyperthyroidism. Looked up from germline, CDR1 is MDHEN and CDR2 is SYDVKM. CDR3 length: 16 amino acids. Trimming took off 3 bases at V and 5 bases at J, with 19 bases between the two ends. Amplified material comprised TCR beta CDR3 regions derived from RNA transcripts. First-round RT-PCR employed HTBI primers, with a second-round multiplex PCR after it. TCRdb re-called the multiplex PCR reads through MiXCR, storing one row per CDR3 protein. In the table there are 200,000 to 250,000 distinct CDR3 sequences, about 32% of which are singletons.

This TCR derives from a man in his fifties with Graves' ophthalmopathy. V and J are TRBV28 and TRBJ2-5; perhaps D is TRBD1 or TRBD2 (6 bases each). Source material: peripheral blood. Written as DNA, the CDR3 is TGTGCCAGCAGTTTCGGGGGCGCCCCTGATGGGGAGACCCAGTACTTC. Its protein is CASSFGGAPDGETQYF.